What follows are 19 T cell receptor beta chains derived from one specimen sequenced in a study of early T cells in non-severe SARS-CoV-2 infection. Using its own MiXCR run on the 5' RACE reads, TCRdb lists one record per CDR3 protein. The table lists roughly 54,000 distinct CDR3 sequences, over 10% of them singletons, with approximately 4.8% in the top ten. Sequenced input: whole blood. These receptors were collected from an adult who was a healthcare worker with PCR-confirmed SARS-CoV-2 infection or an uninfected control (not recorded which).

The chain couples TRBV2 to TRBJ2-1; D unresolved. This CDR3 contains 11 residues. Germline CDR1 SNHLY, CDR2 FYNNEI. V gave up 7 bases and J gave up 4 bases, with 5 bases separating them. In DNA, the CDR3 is TGTGCCAGCACCAGGTACAATGAGCAGTTCTTC. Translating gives CASTRYNEQFF.

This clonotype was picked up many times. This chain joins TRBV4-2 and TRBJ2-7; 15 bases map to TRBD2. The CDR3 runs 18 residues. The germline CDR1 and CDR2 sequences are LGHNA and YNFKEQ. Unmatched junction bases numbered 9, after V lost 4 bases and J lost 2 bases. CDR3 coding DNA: TGTGCCAGCAGCCCTCATCCCCGGACTAGCGGGAGGGCCTACGAGCAGTACTTC. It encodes CASSPHPRTSGRAYEQYF.

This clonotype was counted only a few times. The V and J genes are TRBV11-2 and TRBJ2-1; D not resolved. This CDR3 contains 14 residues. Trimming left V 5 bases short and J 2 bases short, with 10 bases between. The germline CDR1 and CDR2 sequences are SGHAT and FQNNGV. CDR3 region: CASSRLPPYNEQFF. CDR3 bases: TGTGCCAGCAGCAGGTTACCCCCCTACAATGAGCAGTTCTTC.

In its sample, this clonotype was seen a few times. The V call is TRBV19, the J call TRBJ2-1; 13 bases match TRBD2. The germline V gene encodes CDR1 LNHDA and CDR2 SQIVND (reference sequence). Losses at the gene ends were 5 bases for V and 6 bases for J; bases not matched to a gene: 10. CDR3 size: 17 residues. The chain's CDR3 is CASSETRLAGGGNEQFF. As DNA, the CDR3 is TGTGCCAGTAGTGAAACCCGACTAGCGGGAGGTGGCAATGAGCAGTTCTTC.

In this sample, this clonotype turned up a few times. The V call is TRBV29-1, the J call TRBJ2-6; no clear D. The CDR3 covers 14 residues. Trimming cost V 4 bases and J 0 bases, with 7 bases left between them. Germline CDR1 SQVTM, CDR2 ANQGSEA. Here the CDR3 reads CSVVSFSGANVLTF. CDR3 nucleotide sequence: TGCAGCGTTGTTAGCTTCTCTGGGGCCAACGTCCTGACTTTC.

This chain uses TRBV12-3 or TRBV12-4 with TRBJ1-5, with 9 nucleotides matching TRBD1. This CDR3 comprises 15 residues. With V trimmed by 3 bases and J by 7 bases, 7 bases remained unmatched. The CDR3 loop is CASSLAGTGIQPQHF. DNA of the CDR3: TGTGCCAGCAGTTTGGCCGGGACAGGGATCCAGCCCCAGCATTTT.

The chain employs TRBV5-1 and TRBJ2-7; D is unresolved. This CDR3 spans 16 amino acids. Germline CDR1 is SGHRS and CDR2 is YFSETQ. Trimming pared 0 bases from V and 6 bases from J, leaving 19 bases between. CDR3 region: CASSLDPGLALGEQYF. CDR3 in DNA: TGCGCCAGCAGCTTGGATCCCGGATTGGCCCTAGGCGAGCAGTACTTC.

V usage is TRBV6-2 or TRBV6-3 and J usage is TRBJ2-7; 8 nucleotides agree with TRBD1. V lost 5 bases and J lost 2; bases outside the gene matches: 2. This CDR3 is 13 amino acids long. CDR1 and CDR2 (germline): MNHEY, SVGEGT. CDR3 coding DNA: TGTGCCAGCAGTACAGGGGGTCCCTACGAGCAGTACTTC. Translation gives CASSTGGPYEQYF.

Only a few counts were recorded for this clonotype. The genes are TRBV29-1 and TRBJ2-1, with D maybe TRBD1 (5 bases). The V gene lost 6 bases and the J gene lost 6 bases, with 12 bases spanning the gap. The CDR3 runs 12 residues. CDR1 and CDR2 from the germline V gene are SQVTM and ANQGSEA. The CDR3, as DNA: TGCAGCGTCAGCGACAGCATCAATGAGCAGTTCTTC. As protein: CSVSDSINEQFF.

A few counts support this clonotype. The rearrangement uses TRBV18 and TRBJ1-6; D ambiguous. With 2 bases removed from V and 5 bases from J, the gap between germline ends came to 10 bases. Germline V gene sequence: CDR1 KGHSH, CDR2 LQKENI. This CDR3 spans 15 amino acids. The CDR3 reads CASSPSLDHNSPLHF. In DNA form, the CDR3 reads TGTGCCAGCTCACCATCATTGGACCATAATTCACCCCTCCACTTT.

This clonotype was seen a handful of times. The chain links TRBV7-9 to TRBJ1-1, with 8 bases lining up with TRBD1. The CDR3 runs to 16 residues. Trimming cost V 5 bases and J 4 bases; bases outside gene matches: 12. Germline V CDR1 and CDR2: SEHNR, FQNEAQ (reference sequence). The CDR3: CASSPGQGLPGTEAFF. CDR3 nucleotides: TGTGCCAGCAGCCCAGGACAGGGACTTCCTGGCACTGAAGCTTTCTTT.

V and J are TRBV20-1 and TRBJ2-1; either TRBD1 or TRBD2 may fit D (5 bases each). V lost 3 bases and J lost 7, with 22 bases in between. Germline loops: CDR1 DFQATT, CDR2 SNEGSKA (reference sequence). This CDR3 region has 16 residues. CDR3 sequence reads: CSARQQLGAWGNEQFF. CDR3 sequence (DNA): TGCAGTGCTAGGCAACAACTAGGGGCGTGGGGTAATGAGCAGTTCTTC.

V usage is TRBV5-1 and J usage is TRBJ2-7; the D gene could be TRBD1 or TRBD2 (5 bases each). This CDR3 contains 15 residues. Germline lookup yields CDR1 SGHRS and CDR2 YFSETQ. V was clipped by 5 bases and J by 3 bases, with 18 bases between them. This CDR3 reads CASSLQPGRLYEQYF. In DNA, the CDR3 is TGCGCCAGCAGTCTCCAACCGGGACGGCTCTACGAGCAGTACTTC.

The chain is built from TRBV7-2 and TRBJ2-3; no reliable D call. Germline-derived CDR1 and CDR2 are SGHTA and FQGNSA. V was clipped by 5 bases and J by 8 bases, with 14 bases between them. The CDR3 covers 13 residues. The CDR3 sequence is CASSPQGVATQYF. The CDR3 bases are TGTGCCAGCAGCCCTCAAGGTGTAGCTACGCAGTATTTT.

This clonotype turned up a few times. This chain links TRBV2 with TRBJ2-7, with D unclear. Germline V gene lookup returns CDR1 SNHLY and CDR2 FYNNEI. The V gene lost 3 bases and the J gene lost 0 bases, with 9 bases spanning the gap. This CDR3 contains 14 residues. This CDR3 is CASSDGGTSYEQYF. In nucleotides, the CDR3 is TGTGCCAGCAGTGATGGCGGAACCTCCTACGAGCAGTACTTC.

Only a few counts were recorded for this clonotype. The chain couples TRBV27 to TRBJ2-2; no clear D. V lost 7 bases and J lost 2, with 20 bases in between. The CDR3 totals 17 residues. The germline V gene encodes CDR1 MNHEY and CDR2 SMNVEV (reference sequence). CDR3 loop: CASTHVSRSSNTGELFF. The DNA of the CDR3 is TGTGCCAGCACCCATGTGTCGCGGAGTAGCAACACCGGGGAGCTGTTTTTT.

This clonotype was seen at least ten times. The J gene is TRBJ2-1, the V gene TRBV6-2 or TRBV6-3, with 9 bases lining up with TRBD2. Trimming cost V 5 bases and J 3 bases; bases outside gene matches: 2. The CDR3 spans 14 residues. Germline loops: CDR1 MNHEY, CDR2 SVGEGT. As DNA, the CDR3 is TGTGCCAGCAGTCCTAGCGGGGACTACAATGAGCAGTTCTTC. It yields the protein CASSPSGDYNEQFF.

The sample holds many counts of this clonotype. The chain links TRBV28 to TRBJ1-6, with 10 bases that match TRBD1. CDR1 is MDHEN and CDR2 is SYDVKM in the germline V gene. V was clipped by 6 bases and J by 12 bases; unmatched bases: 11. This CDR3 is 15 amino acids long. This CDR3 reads CASSLGWDRGLPLHF. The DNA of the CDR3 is TGTGCCAGCAGCCTCGGATGGGACAGGGGTTTACCCCTCCACTTT.

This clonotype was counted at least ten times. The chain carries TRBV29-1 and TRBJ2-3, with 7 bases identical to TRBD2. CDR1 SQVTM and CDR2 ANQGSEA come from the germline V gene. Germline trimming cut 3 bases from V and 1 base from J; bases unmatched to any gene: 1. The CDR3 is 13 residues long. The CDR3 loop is CSVDAGGTDTQYF. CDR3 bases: TGCAGCGTTGATGCGGGAGGCACAGATACGCAGTATTTT.